The T cell receptor (beta chain) described here comes from a study of cytomegalovirus exposure and HLA in healthy donors. Study context: Tens of millions of unique TCRs from HLA-typed donors made up an early data release.

In the PCR, 60 Vbeta and 13 Jbeta primers were used. Profiling relied on immunoSEQ multiplex PCR, and the TCRdb table lists in-frame clones only, not all of them. The repertoire has roughly 150,000 clones, roughly 74% of them found once; the top ten carry 11%. Remarks on this clone: What it recognizes is unknown.

Study observations and caveats: V- and J-gene trimming in TCR beta was tied to a missense DCLRE1C variant by an analysis performed later. It was shown in a later analysis that HLA-associated TCR beta chains were more clonally expanded than other, equally common chains.

The specimen sequenced was PBMCs. The receptor's source is a man between 18 and 29 years old in good health and CMV-seropositive.

The CDR3 DNA reads as TGTGCCAGCAGTGCCCCGGGGACAGGGAGAGAGCCCCAGCATTTT. Its translation is CASSAPGTGREPQHF. The genes are TRBV28 and TRBJ1-5; TRBD1 aligns across 9 bases. After removal of 5 bases from V and 8 bases from J, the junction contained 10 bases not matched to a gene. CDR1 is MDHEN, CDR2 SYDVKM, per germline. The CDR3 contains 15 residues.